One sample yielded the 24 T cell receptor beta chains listed below, sequenced in a study of CD8 T cells in Susac syndrome. Random hexamers were used to reverse transcribe an amount of roughly 0.5 to 1 ug RNA. One entry per CDR3 protein, called by TCRdb with MiXCR from the immunoSEQ multiplex PCR reads. The data hold a few hundred thousand distinct CDR3 sequences, with approximately 90% observed a single time. What was sequenced was CD8+ T cells from PBMCs. The receptors come from a human donor with multiple sclerosis.

V gene TRBV7-2 combines with J gene TRBJ1-2, with D perhaps TRBD1 (5 bases). V was trimmed by 5 bases and J by 4 bases, leaving 14 bases between them. The germline gives CDR1 SGHTA, CDR2 FQGNSA. There are 14 residues in the CDR3. CDR3: CASSQGVFGYGYTF. The CDR3 DNA follows: TGTGCCAGCAGCCAAGGGGTGTTTGGCTATGGCTACACCTTC.

The chain uses TRBV3-1 and TRBJ2-1; D unclear. Trimming took off 3 bases at V and 7 bases at J, with 13 bases between the two ends. The CDR3 contains 14 residues. The germline V gene has CDR1 LGHDT and CDR2 YNNKEL (reference sequence). CDR3 sequence (DNA): TGTGCCAGCAGCCACCCTGGCCAACGGAATGAGCAGTTCTTC. Its protein product is CASSHPGQRNEQFF.

Here the CDR3 reads CASSSAGGSSYNEQFF. CDR3 in DNA: TGTGCCAGCAGCTCAGCGGGAGGAAGTTCCTACAATGAGCAGTTCTTC. The V gene is TRBV13, the J gene TRBJ2-1; 9 bases agree with TRBD2. Germline V gives CDR1 PRHDT, CDR2 FYEKMQ (reference sequence). V was pared by 4 bases and J by 1 base, with 5 bases of the junction left unmatched. The CDR3 runs 16 residues.

The rearrangement links TRBV10-2 to TRBJ2-5, with TRBD2 matching 14 bases. Germline assignment: CDR1 WSHSY and CDR2 SAAADI. This CDR3 spans 16 amino acids. Losses at the gene ends were 6 bases for V and 4 bases for J; bases not matched to a gene: 7. CDR3: CASRGTSGGLGETQYF. DNA for the CDR3: TGCGCCAGCAGAGGGACTAGCGGGGGCCTAGGAGAGACCCAGTACTTC.

This clonotype showed up just once. This chain uses TRBV29-1 with TRBJ1-2, with 12 positions matching TRBD1. J lost 3 bases, V lost 7 bases, and 9 bases had no gene match. The CDR3 totals 15 residues. CDR1 and CDR2 (germline): SQVTM, ANQGSEA. CDR3 in amino acids: CSAAPGQGAYYGYTF. Here the CDR3 DNA reads TGCAGCGCCGCCCCGGGACAGGGGGCTTACTATGGCTACACCTTC.

This rearrangement joins TRBV6-2 or TRBV6-3 to TRBJ2-5; 7 bases align to TRBD2. V trimming: 7 bases; J trimming: 5 bases; junction bases outside the gene matches: 13. Germline assignment: CDR1 MNHEY and CDR2 SVGEGT. The length of the CDR3 is 15 residues. The CDR3 protein is CASTSFREVGETQYF. The DNA for the CDR3 is TGTGCCAGCACATCCTTCCGGGAGGTAGGGGAGACCCAGTACTTC.

In its sample, this clonotype was seen once. V usage is TRBV30 and J usage is TRBJ1-3, with D unclear. The CDR3 has 13 residues. Germline CDR1 reads GTSNPN; CDR2 reads SVGIG (reference sequence). CDR3 bases: TGTGCTCAGAGACGGGACTCTGGAAACACCATATATTTT. Protein: CAQRRDSGNTIYF.

The chain employs TRBV27 and TRBJ2-1; no definite D call. V shed 4 bases and J shed 0 bases, with 13 bases lying between them. CDR3 length equals 16 residues. The germline gives CDR1 MNHEY, CDR2 SMNVEV (reference sequence). The CDR3 sequence is CASSSLWVSSYNEQFF. In DNA, the CDR3 is TGTGCCAGCAGTTCCCTCTGGGTGAGCTCCTACAATGAGCAGTTCTTC.

V is TRBV4-3 and J is TRBJ1-2, with 12 bases that match TRBD1. Germline V lookup: CDR1 LGHNA, CDR2 YSLEER. The junction had 5 bases not matched to a gene; V was cut back by 2 bases and J by 7 bases. The length of the CDR3 is 15 residues. The CDR3 is CASSQKGQGALGYTF. The CDR3 coding sequence is TGCGCCAGCAGCCAAAAGGGACAGGGGGCGCTTGGCTACACCTTC.

This clonotype was recorded a few times. The CDR3 loop is CASGGNQPQHF. CDR3 DNA sequence: TGTGCCAGCGGGGGCAATCAGCCCCAGCATTTT. The chain recombines TRBV6-2 or TRBV6-3 with TRBJ1-5, with D unresolved. This CDR3 contains 11 residues. Germline CDR1 is MNHEY and CDR2 is SVGEGT. V lost 8 bases to trimming and J lost 2 bases, with 4 bases between them.

The chain employs TRBV29-1 and TRBJ2-6; 7 bases match TRBD1. V lost 5 bases, J lost 0 bases, and 4 bases stayed unmatched. This CDR3 region has 15 residues. Germline V gene data show CDR1 as SQVTM and CDR2 as ANQGSEA. The CDR3 DNA is TGCAGCGTTCGGGACAGACACTCTGGGGCCAACGTCCTGACTTTC. Amino acid sequence: CSVRDRHSGANVLTF.

This clonotype was seen just once. The CDR3 nucleotides are TGTGCCAGCAGCGGCTTCGGGACAGGGACTGAGCAGTTCTTC. It specifies CASSGFGTGTEQFF. The chain couples TRBV7-9 to TRBJ2-1, with TRBD1 matching 9 bases. CDR1 SEHNR and CDR2 FQNEAQ come from the germline V gene (reference sequence). V lost 5 bases and J lost 9; bases outside the gene matches: 8. The CDR3 has 14 amino acids.

This clonotype was observed once. The J gene is TRBJ2-2, the V gene TRBV29-1, with D perhaps matching TRBD1 (5 bases). The ends were cut back, 0 bases at V and 2 bases at J, with 10 bases in the middle. CDR3 length: 15 residues. Looked up from germline, CDR1 is SQVTM and CDR2 is ANQGSEA. The CDR3 bases are TGCAGCGTTGAAGATGCAGGGTCAAACACCGGGGAGCTGTTTTTT. It translates to CSVEDAGSNTGELFF.

J is TRBJ2-3 and V is TRBV20-1; 9 nucleotides agree with TRBD2. The CDR3 length is 15 residues. Losses at the gene ends were 4 bases for V and 1 base for J; bases not matched to a gene: 6. Per the germline V gene, CDR1 is DFQATT and CDR2 is SNEGSKA (reference sequence). The CDR3 nucleotides are TGCAGTGCTATTCTTAGCGGGGGCCGCACAGATACGCAGTATTTT. Its protein product is CSAILSGGRTDTQYF.

The CDR3 sequence is CASSRWRSDTQYF. CDR3 in DNA: TGTGCCAGCAGCCGGTGGCGTTCAGATACGCAGTATTTT. The V and J genes are TRBV14 and TRBJ2-3; D ambiguous. CDR3 length: 13 residues. V was shortened by 4 bases and J by 4 bases, with 9 bases between the two germline ends. Germline CDR1 SGHDN, CDR2 FVKESK.

With respect to this clonotype: A junction boundary mismatches the germline segment, possibly from a read error. The rearrangement uses TRBV7-9 and TRBJ1-2; no clear D gene. This CDR3 region has 13 residues. Germline V gene sequence: CDR1 SEHNR, CDR2 FQNEAQ (reference sequence). CDR3 protein: CASSSEYNYGYTF. The DNA of the CDR3 is TGTGCCAGCAGTTCAGAGTACAACTACGGCTACACCTTC.

The chain couples TRBV7-9 to TRBJ2-2, with 11 bases identical to TRBD2. The junction had 5 bases not matched to a gene; V was cut back by 5 bases and J by 6 bases. This CDR3 is built from 15 residues. CDR1 SEHNR and CDR2 FQNEAQ come from the germline V gene (reference sequence). The CDR3 bases are TGTGCCAGCAGCATACTAGCGGGGGTGCCCGGGGAGCTGTTTTTT. Amino acid sequence: CASSILAGVPGELFF.

The DNA for the CDR3 is TGTGCCAGCAGCGATCGGACAGGGGGTGGCGGGGAGCTGTTTTTT. It is translated as CASSDRTGGGGELFF. This sequence joins TRBV2 and TRBJ2-2; 10 positions agree with TRBD1. The V and J ends lost 6 bases and 7 bases, in that order; junction bases with no gene match: 8. The germline V gene encodes CDR1 SNHLY and CDR2 FYNNEI. The CDR3 has 15 residues.

This chain connects TRBV12-3 or TRBV12-4 to TRBJ2-1; 10 nucleotides agree with TRBD2. The ends lost 6 bases at V and 3 bases at J; junction bases unmatched: 5. The CDR3 spans 15 residues. CDR3 in DNA: TGTGCCAGCAGACTCGGGACTAGCGTCTACAATGAGCAGTTCTTC. Protein product: CASRLGTSVYNEQFF.

The genes are TRBV13 and TRBJ2-3; D might be TRBD1 or TRBD2, each matching 5 bases. The CDR3 is 14 amino acids. CDR1 and CDR2 from the germline V gene are PRHDT and FYEKMQ (reference sequence). V lost 5 bases to trimming and J lost 5 bases, with 14 bases between them. CDR3 sequence reads: CASSLEGPGDTQYF. In DNA, the CDR3 is TGTGCCAGCAGCCTCGAGGGACCCGGAGATACGCAGTATTTT.

This chain links TRBV30 with TRBJ2-7; D unclear. Trimming left V 0 bases short and J 0 bases short, with 9 bases between. CDR3 length: 14 amino acids. Germline V lookup: CDR1 GTSNPN, CDR2 SVGIG (reference sequence). The chain's CDR3 is CAWSVPGNSYEQYF. CDR3 DNA sequence: TGTGCCTGGAGTGTACCTGGAAACTCCTACGAGCAGTACTTC.

The chain uses TRBV6-5 and TRBJ2-5, with D perhaps TRBD1 (8 bases). CDR1 is MNHEY, CDR2 SVGAGI, per germline. The V end lost 8 bases, the J end lost 5 bases, and 21 bases lay between the germline ends. The CDR3 totals 15 residues. The CDR3 DNA sequence: TGTGCCAGCCAAGTTACAGGGGGGGCGGGGGAGACCCAGTACTTC. Its protein is CASQVTGGAGETQYF.

The V and J genes are TRBV5-1 and TRBJ2-7; 7 positions agree with TRBD2. CDR1 and CDR2 (germline): SGHRS, YFSETQ. V lost 5 bases, J lost 3 bases, and 20 bases stayed unmatched. The CDR3 has 18 residues. Here the CDR3 DNA reads TGCGCCAGCAGTTTCCCATCCCCAGTGACTAGCCGATACTACGAGCAGTACTTC. This encodes CASSFPSPVTSRYYEQYF. The variable domain in full, with the rest retrieved from reference TRBV5-1 and TRBJ2-7, is KAGVTQTPRYLIKTRGQQVTLSCSPISGHRSVSWYQQTPGQGLQFLFEYFSETQRNKGNFPGRFSGRQFSNSRSEMNVSTLELGDSALYLCASSFPSPVTSRYYEQYFGPGTRLTVT.

This clonotype appeared a few times. This CDR3 is CAWSSGGAEQYF. CDR3 nucleotides: TGTGCCTGGAGTTCCGGGGGGGCCGAGCAGTACTTC. The chain links TRBV30 to TRBJ2-7; 8 nucleotides match TRBD2. The CDR3 contains 12 residues. Unmatched junction bases numbered 3, after V lost 2 bases and J lost 6 bases. Per the germline V gene, CDR1 is GTSNPN and CDR2 is SVGIG (reference sequence).